The clone carrying this T cell receptor beta chain was counted a few times. This specimen comes from a study of identical twins. In TCRdb, the 5' RACE reads were re-called with MiXCR into one record per CDR3 protein. The table shows about 730,000 distinct CDR3 sequences, with less than 25% occurring only once. The CDR3 is 13 residues long. Looked up from germline, CDR1 is MNHNS and CDR2 is SASEGT. With 5 bases removed from V and 1 base from J, the gap between germline ends came to 7 bases. This sample was shared with a second study, whose subject was T cells expressing NK-cell markers.

Sequencing was performed on PBMCs. This sequence was found in a woman younger than 35 in good health. The genes are TRBV6-1 and TRBJ2-3; D ambiguous. CDR3 sequence reads: CASSIVGTDTQYF. CDR3 DNA: TGTGCCAGCAGTATAGTTGGCACAGATACGCAGTATTTT.